These 22 T cell receptor beta chains share one sample of origin, sequenced in a study of T cells after yellow fever vaccination. One entry per CDR3 protein, called by TCRdb with MiXCR from the 5' RACE reads. The table records roughly 250,000 distinct CDR3 sequences, over 10% of them present only once. Sequencing used CD4+ T cells sorted from PBMCs, obtained 45 days after the yellow fever booster vaccination. The origin of the receptors is a man aged 25-40 years who received the YFV17D yellow fever vaccine.

In this sample, this clonotype turned up many times. The gene calls are TRBV7-6 and TRBJ2-1; the D gene is possibly TRBD1 (5 bases). The CDR3 contains 13 residues. V was cut by 4 bases and J by 12 bases, with 16 bases left in between. Germline V gene sequence: CDR1 SGHVS, CDR2 FNYEAQ. For the CDR3, the DNA is TGTGCCAGCAGCTCAACCCCCGCCCAGGGGCAGTTCTTC. This sequence encodes CASSSTPAQGQFF.

J is TRBJ2-7 and V is TRBV12-3 or TRBV12-4; tentative D call: TRBD1 (6 bases). V lost 5 bases and J lost 3, with 11 bases in between. This CDR3 has 13 residues. The CDR3 loop is CASSRDTSYEQYF. As DNA, the CDR3 is TGTGCCAGCAGTCGGGACACAAGCTACGAGCAGTACTTC.

This clonotype was counted only a few times. This chain uses TRBV10-3 with TRBJ2-1; TRBD1 agrees at 10 bases. This CDR3 region has 15 residues. In germline, CDR1 is ENHRY, CDR2 SYGVKD. V gave up 8 bases and J gave up 5 bases; unmatched junction bases: 9. This CDR3 reads CAISLGQGVNNEQFF. The CDR3 coding sequence is TGTGCCATCTCCTTAGGACAGGGGGTTAACAATGAGCAGTTCTTC.

In its sample, this clonotype was seen a few times. This chain links TRBV20-1 with TRBJ2-5; D call uncertain. Trimming shortened V by 5 bases and J by 4 bases, and 17 bases separated the two germline ends. Per germline, CDR1 DFQATT and CDR2 SNEGSKA (reference sequence). This CDR3 contains 14 residues. CDR3 DNA: TGCAGTGCTCCTGAGGCCGGAGCGCGAGAGACCCAGTACTTC. As protein: CSAPEAGARETQYF.

This clonotype showed up just a few times. The rearrangement links TRBV7-9 to TRBJ2-3; D is undetermined. There are 15 residues in the CDR3. Trimming left V 5 bases short and J 2 bases short, with 14 bases between. CDR1 is SEHNR, CDR2 FQNEAQ, per germline (reference sequence). CDR3 coding DNA: TGTGCCAGCAGCCCCCGCGGCTTAGCCACAGATACGCAGTATTTT. Protein sequence: CASSPRGLATDTQYF.

This clonotype was counted ten times or more. The CDR3 sequence is CASSIGTGGEQYF. CDR3 bases: TGTGCCAGCAGCATCGGGACAGGGGGCGAGCAGTACTTC. The rearrangement uses TRBV7-7 and TRBJ2-7; 11 positions agree with TRBD1. Trimming removed 5 bases from V and 6 bases from J; junction bases left unmatched: 3. CDR1 SSHAT and CDR2 FNYEAQ come from the germline V gene (reference sequence). The CDR3 extends over 13 amino acids. Based on the CDR3 plus reference TRBV7-7 and TRBJ2-7, the full variable domain is GAGVSQSPRYKVTKRGQDVTLRCDPISSHATLYWYQQALGQGPEFLTYFNYEAQPDKSGLPSDRFSAERPEGSISTLTIQRTEQRDSAMYRCASSIGTGGEQYFGPGTRLTVT.

This clonotype was recorded a few times. The chain combines TRBV3-1 with TRBJ2-4, with unresolved D. The CDR3 length is 14 residues. Germline V lookup: CDR1 LGHDT, CDR2 YNNKEL (reference sequence). Trimming left V 4 bases short and J 3 bases short, with 10 bases between. The CDR3, as DNA: TGTGCCAGCAGCCCCCGGCCGGTCAAAAACATTCAGTACTTC. Encoded protein: CASSPRPVKNIQYF. Based on the CDR3 plus reference TRBV3-1 and TRBJ2-4, the full variable domain is DTAVSQTPKYLVTQMGNDKSIKCEQNLGHDTMYWYKQDSKKFLKIMFSYNNKELIINETVPNRFSPKSPDKAHLNLHINSLELGDSAVYFCASSPRPVKNIQYFGAGTRLSVL.

The V and J genes are TRBV5-1 and TRBJ2-3, with 7 bases that match TRBD2. CDR3 length: 14 amino acids. Trimming removed 4 bases from V and 3 bases from J; junction bases left unmatched: 5. Germline lookup yields CDR1 SGHRS and CDR2 YFSETQ. CDR3 loop: CASSGGRATDTQYF. The CDR3 region has the DNA TGCGCCAGCAGCGGTGGGAGGGCGACAGATACGCAGTATTTT.

This chain connects TRBV19 to TRBJ1-1, with 9 bases that match TRBD1. The CDR3 length is 17 residues. Germline assignment: CDR1 LNHDA and CDR2 SQIVND (reference sequence). V gave up 5 bases and J gave up 0 bases; unmatched junction bases: 10. CDR3 amino acids: CASSQKPGQGMNTEAFF. Written as DNA, the CDR3 is TGTGCCAGTAGTCAAAAACCGGGACAGGGCATGAACACTGAAGCTTTCTTT.

Only a few counts were recorded for this clonotype. The rearrangement joins TRBV5-1 to TRBJ2-7; D not resolved. V dropped 2 bases and J dropped 4 bases, with 4 bases sitting between them. The CDR3 length is 11 residues. Germline V gene sequence: CDR1 SGHRS, CDR2 YFSETQ. The CDR3 loop reads CASSFQYEQYF. The CDR3 nucleotides are TGCGCCAGCAGCTTTCAATACGAGCAGTACTTC.

This clonotype was observed a few times. The CDR3 here is CASSLDLRVEQFF. The CDR3 DNA is TGTGCCAGCAGCCTGGACCTTAGGGTTGAGCAGTTCTTC. The chain employs TRBV14 and TRBJ2-1; D is uncertain. Trimming stripped 4 bases from V and 9 bases from J, with 13 bases between. The CDR3 consists of 13 residues. Germline CDR1 and CDR2: SGHDN and FVKESK.

This clonotype was counted ten times or more. The gene calls are TRBV7-8 and TRBJ2-2; 8 nucleotides align to TRBD1. The length of the CDR3 is 15 residues. Germline V gene sequence: CDR1 SGHVS, CDR2 FQNEAQ. V gave up 3 bases and J gave up 2 bases; unmatched junction bases: 2. The DNA of the CDR3 is TGTGCCAGCAGCTTGGACAGGGCAAACACCGGGGAGCTGTTTTTT. Translation gives CASSLDRANTGELFF.

This clonotype was picked up many times. The V gene is TRBV6-5, the J gene TRBJ2-7; unclear D gene. CDR1 MNHEY and CDR2 SVGAGI come from the germline V gene. The V end was cut by 5 bases, the J end by 1 base, with 15 bases between. This CDR3 is 15 amino acids long. Written as DNA, the CDR3 is TGTGCCAGCAGTCCGACATTTCGTCAGTCCTACGAGCAGTACTTC. Translating gives CASSPTFRQSYEQYF.

This clonotype turned up a few times. CDR3 sequence (DNA): TGTGCCAGCAGTGGGGGGCCGGGACAATTTTATGGCTACACCTTC. Translating it yields CASSGGPGQFYGYTF. J is TRBJ1-2 and V is TRBV25-1; D perhaps matches TRBD1 (6 bases). Germline V gives CDR1 MGHDK, CDR2 SYGVNS. The CDR3 is made up of 15 amino acids. Trimming cost V 4 bases and J 5 bases, with 17 bases left between them.

As for this clonotype: Mismatch with germline at one junction end may stem from a read error. The chain uses TRBV20-1 and TRBJ1-2, with TRBD1 matching 7 bases. Germline CDR1 reads DFQATT; CDR2 reads SNEGSKA (reference sequence). The CDR3 is 12 residues long. CDR3 sequence: CSATGGSYGYIF. CDR3 in DNA: TGCAGTGCTACAGGGGGGTCTTATGGCTACATCTTC.

The gene calls are TRBV5-1 and TRBJ2-3; D is possibly TRBD2 (5 bases). Trimming took off 0 bases at V and 6 bases at J, with 17 bases between the two ends. The CDR3 consists of 16 residues. Germline V gene data show CDR1 as SGHRS and CDR2 as YFSETQ. CDR3 coding DNA: TGCGCCAGCAGCTTGGGGAGGCAGCAAGTGGTGGATACGCAGTATTTT. This codes for CASSLGRQQVVDTQYF. Complete variable domain (other parts from reference TRBV5-1 and TRBJ2-3): KAGVTQTPRYLIKTRGQQVTLSCSPISGHRSVSWYQQTPGQGLQFLFEYFSETQRNKGNFPGRFSGRQFSNSRSEMNVSTLELGDSALYLCASSLGRQQVVDTQYFGPGTRLTVL.

This clonotype appeared once. V and J are TRBV6-2 or TRBV6-3 and TRBJ2-7, with D perhaps being TRBD1 or TRBD2 (6 bases each). The CDR3 is made up of 15 amino acids. The ends were cut back, 6 bases at V and 4 bases at J, with 19 bases in the middle. Germline V gene data show CDR1 as MNHEY and CDR2 as SVGEGT. CDR3 residues: CASSPGQRRGYEQYF. The CDR3 DNA is TGTGCCAGCAGCCCCGGACAGAGGAGGGGGTACGAGCAGTACTTC.

The chain is built from TRBV20-1 and TRBJ2-5; D gene uncertain. Trimming pared 3 bases from V and 7 bases from J, leaving 15 bases between. Germline values: CDR1 DFQATT, CDR2 SNEGSKA (reference sequence). The CDR3 is 13 amino acids. The CDR3 region has the DNA TGCAGTGCTAGGGACGGCATCTTTGGGACCCAGTACTTC. Translating it yields CSARDGIFGTQYF.

This clonotype was observed many times. This chain connects TRBV29-1 to TRBJ2-1; 7 bases are shared with TRBD1. Losses at the gene ends were 3 bases for V and 2 bases for J; bases not matched to a gene: 7. CDR1 SQVTM and CDR2 ANQGSEA come from the germline V gene. This CDR3 is 15 amino acids long. The CDR3: CSVDRPGQTYNEQFF. The CDR3 nucleotides are TGCAGCGTTGATAGACCGGGACAGACCTACAATGAGCAGTTCTTC.

This clonotype was seen a handful of times. V and J are TRBV7-9 and TRBJ2-7; D gene unclear. The CDR3 covers 14 residues. V gave up 5 bases and J gave up 1 base, with 12 bases separating them. The V gene's germline CDR1 is SEHNR and CDR2 FQNEAQ (reference sequence). The CDR3 loop reads CASSLTYGSYEQYF. As DNA, the CDR3 is TGTGCCAGCAGCCTAACTTACGGATCCTACGAGCAGTACTTC.

This clonotype came up a few times. The rearrangement joins TRBV3-1 to TRBJ2-4, with D possibly being TRBD2 (6 bases). The CDR3 sequence is 14 residues long. Between the trimmed V and J ends, which lost 4 bases and 7 bases, there was a span of 14 bases. Germline V gene data show CDR1 as LGHDT and CDR2 as YNNKEL (reference sequence). CDR3 nucleotides: TGTGCCAGCAGCCCTACTTACGGAGGGAACATTCAGTACTTC. Residues: CASSPTYGGNIQYF. The full variable domain, in which reference TRBV3-1 and TRBJ2-4 provide the parts outside the CDR3, is DTAVSQTPKYLVTQMGNDKSIKCEQNLGHDTMYWYKQDSKKFLKIMFSYNNKELIINETVPNRFSPKSPDKAHLNLHINSLELGDSAVYFCASSPTYGGNIQYFGAGTRLSVL.

The rearrangement uses TRBV10-3 and TRBJ2-2, with D possibly called TRBD1 or TRBD2 (5 bases each). CDR1 ENHRY and CDR2 SYGVKD come from the germline V gene. CDR3 length: 14 amino acids. The V end was cut by 9 bases, the J end by 1 base, with 12 bases between. Written as DNA, the CDR3 is TGTGCCATAACCGGGACGGTGAACACCGGGGAGCTGTTTTTT. Translating it yields CAITGTVNTGELFF.